This T cell receptor beta chain was sequenced for a study of T cell repertoires in cytomegalovirus infection (dated 2019 in TCRdb). Background for the entire study: Donor HLA type was relevant to the analysis, as public TCR beta signatures indicated carriage of CMV infection together with the matching HLA type. Results the study describes overall, beyond this receptor: The ex vivo response was dominated by HLA-C-restricted CMV-specific TCR beta clonotypes, which also provided the single most frequent clonotype in two of eight donors. Cumulative frequency of public TCR beta family members discriminated carriers of CMV infection plus the relevant HLA type in this cohort and an independent 352-donor cohort.

Reading the germline V gene gives CDR1 SGHVS and CDR2 FQNEAQ. The trim is 3 bases for V and 1 base for J, with a gap of 20 bases between the germline ends. From the cysteine up to the phenylalanine, the CDR3 has a length of 18 residues. Only CDR3 DNA remains: 54 bases, in frame from the first base. The sequencing machine was an Illumina HiSeq 1500. TCRdb trimmed the raw reads at Q25, called clones with MiXCR and kept productive beta chains. Rows with one shared CDR3 protein collapse into an entry with the most common genes and DNA. The sample table holds a few hundred thousand distinct CDR3 sequences, of which roughly 13% were seen once. The ten largest clones add up to around 9.5% of the sample. This clonotype was counted ten times or more. What antigen it recognizes has not been identified. No clone much larger than this one lies a single base away; base qualities are absent.

Material for sequencing was PBMCs. The clonotype was recovered from a human donor in good health (CMV status not recorded). Some clones in this sample may be carry-over from other donors' samples. The chain is encoded by TRBV7-8 joined to TRBJ2-3; possibly the D gene is TRBD1, per 5 matching bases. The nucleotides are TGTGCCAGCAGCTTGGGGCAGATGATCGATCGGGGCACAGATACGCAGTATTTT. This yields the protein CASSLGQMIDRGTDTQYF.